Following are 32 T cell receptor beta chains from one sample sequenced in a study of T cell responses to AZD1222 COVID-19 vaccine. TCRdb keeps only in-frame clones here, not all; method: immunoSEQ multiplex PCR. The data contain some 150,000 clones, under 95% of them singletons. The sequences come from peripheral blood, collected on day 0 of MenACWY control vaccination. These receptor sequences come from an adult in good health.

The chain links TRBV29-1 to TRBJ2-2; D is unclear. Trimming shortened V by 7 bases and J by 0 bases, and 15 bases separated the two germline ends. The CDR3 loop spans 15 amino acids. Germline CDR1 SQVTM, CDR2 ANQGSEA. The CDR3 nucleotides are TGCAGCGGGACCGTTGGAGCGTCGAACACCGGGGAGCTGTTTTTT. It specifies CSGTVGASNTGELFF.

The V gene is TRBV14, the J gene TRBJ2-7; D is unclear. The CDR3 consists of 15 residues. The V end lost 0 bases, the J end lost 0 bases, and 9 bases lay between the germline ends. Per the germline V gene, CDR1 is SGHDN and CDR2 is FVKESK. The CDR3 here is CASSQERLSSYEQYF. As DNA, the CDR3 is TGTGCCAGCAGCCAAGAGCGGCTGAGCTCCTACGAGCAGTACTTC.

The table lists this clone with a count of one. The CDR3 DNA is TGTGCCAGCAGCCACTCCGGGACAGGGACCTACGAGCAGTACTTC. This codes for CASSHSGTGTYEQYF. The chain couples TRBV3-1 (or the pseudogene TRBV3-2) to TRBJ2-7, with 9 nucleotides matching TRBD1. CDR3 length: 15 residues. V was pared by 3 bases and J by 2 bases, with 5 bases of the junction left unmatched. CDR1 and CDR2 from the germline V gene are LGHDT and YNNKEL (reference sequence).

The chain uses TRBV30 and TRBJ2-3; TRBD2 matches 7 bases. CDR3 size: 14 residues. Germline values: CDR1 GTSNPN, CDR2 SVGIG (reference sequence). Unmatched junction bases numbered 4, after V lost 4 bases and J lost 0 bases. The CDR3 is CAWKGSGSTDTQYF. CDR3 sequence (DNA): TGTGCCTGGAAAGGTAGCGGGAGCACAGATACGCAGTATTTT.

The J gene is TRBJ1-1, the V gene TRBV19; D not resolved. This CDR3 is 13 amino acids long. Per the germline V gene, CDR1 is LNHDA and CDR2 is SQIVND (reference sequence). V lost 6 bases and J 5 bases, leaving 13 bases between the germline ends. The CDR3 loop reads CASSPSAETEAFF. The CDR3 DNA is TGTGCCAGTAGCCCGAGCGCCGAAACTGAAGCTTTCTTT.

Only a few counts were recorded for this clone. This chain connects TRBV11-2 to TRBJ2-7; D possibly matches TRBD1 or TRBD2 (5 bases each). This CDR3 is built from 14 residues. The V end lost 5 bases, the J end lost 5 bases, and 16 bases lay between the germline ends. The germline V gene has CDR1 SGHAT and CDR2 FQNNGV. In nucleotides, the CDR3 is TGTGCCAGCAGCCCTCCCGGGGCGTCACACGAGCAGTACTTC. It specifies CASSPPGASHEQYF.

V usage is TRBV6-5 and J usage is TRBJ1-3; D uncertain. Germline values: CDR1 MNHEY, CDR2 SVGAGI. The V end was cut by 5 bases, the J end by 1 base, with 12 bases between. CDR3 length: 15 residues. The CDR3 DNA reads TGTGCCAGCAGTCGTTCCAGTGGGTCTGGAAACACCATATATTTT. It specifies CASSRSSGSGNTIYF.

V is TRBV19 and J is TRBJ1-5, with 7 bases that match TRBD1. Germline values: CDR1 LNHDA, CDR2 SQIVND (reference sequence). The CDR3 spans 14 residues. With V trimmed by 6 bases and J by 6 bases, 8 bases remained unmatched. DNA of the CDR3: TGTGCCAGTAGGCTACAGGGGTCGGGTCAGCCCCAGCATTTT. Protein: CASRLQGSGQPQHF. The full variable domain, with the rest looked up from reference TRBV19 and TRBJ1-5, is DGGITQSPKYLFRKEGQNVTLSCEQNLNHDAMYWYRQDPGQGLRLIYYSQIVNDFQKGDIAEGYSVSREKKESFPLTVTSAQKNPTAFYLCASRLQGSGQPQHFGDGTRLSIL.

The rearrangement joins TRBV3-1 (or the pseudogene TRBV3-2) to TRBJ2-7, with 7 bases lining up with TRBD2. Germline CDR1 is LGHDT and CDR2 is YNNKEL (reference sequence). Trimming cost V 4 bases and J 6 bases; bases outside gene matches: 15. CDR3 length: 16 amino acids. CDR3 in DNA: TGTGCCAGCAGCCTTCAAGGGGCGGGAGATGATCCCGAGCAGTACTTC. Protein: CASSLQGAGDDPEQYF.

The chain is built from TRBV14 and TRBJ1-4, with D tentatively TRBD1 (6 bases). There are 15 residues in the CDR3. Germline values: CDR1 SGHDN, CDR2 FVKESK. The V gene lost 3 bases and the J gene lost 2 bases, with 10 bases spanning the gap. Here the CDR3 DNA reads TGTGCCAGCAGCCACAGGGGTGCGACTAATGAAAAACTGTTTTTT. It is translated as CASSHRGATNEKLFF.

The gene calls are TRBV6-5 and TRBJ2-5; weak D call: TRBD1 (5 bases). The length of the CDR3 is 15 residues. The germline CDR1 and CDR2 sequences are MNHEY and SVGAGI. The ends were cut back, 6 bases at V and 7 bases at J, with 21 bases in the middle. CDR3 loop: CASRPSGASAGTQYF. The CDR3 DNA reads as TGTGCCAGCAGACCCTCTGGGGCTTCGGCCGGGACCCAGTACTTC.

In DNA form, the CDR3 reads TGTGCCAGTAGTATAAACATGGGGAACATTCAGTACTTC. Translating gives CASSINMGNIQYF. This chain links TRBV19 with TRBJ2-4; D is ambiguous. V lost 2 bases, J lost 7 bases, and 9 bases lay in between. The germline V gene has CDR1 LNHDA and CDR2 SQIVND (reference sequence). This CDR3 is built from 13 residues. The complete variable domain, with remaining parts taken from reference TRBV19 and TRBJ2-4, reads DGGITQSPKYLFRKEGQNVTLSCEQNLNHDAMYWYRQDPGQGLRLIYYSQIVNDFQKGDIAEGYSVSREKKESFPLTVTSAQKNPTAFYLCASSINMGNIQYFGAGTRLSVL.

This chain's CDR3 is CASSLGQTLSYEQYF. Here the CDR3 DNA reads TGCGCCAGCAGCTTGGGACAGACCCTCTCCTACGAGCAGTACTTC. This chain connects TRBV5-1 to TRBJ2-7; TRBD1 is a possible D gene (5 bases). Germline CDR1 reads SGHRS; CDR2 reads YFSETQ. Trimming removed 0 bases from V and 0 bases from J, with 10 bases in between. This CDR3 comprises 15 residues.

This sequence joins TRBV5-3 and TRBJ1-5; D ambiguous. TRBV5-3 is given ORF status, its function remaining uncertain. V was trimmed by 1 base and J by 0 bases, leaving 23 bases between them. The CDR3 has 20 amino acids. The CDR3 spells CARSLRRSSSRMYSNQPQHF. CDR3 DNA sequence: TGTGCCAGAAGCTTGCGTCGATCGTCCAGTCGGATGTATAGCAATCAGCCCCAGCATTTT.

The rearrangement uses TRBV9 and TRBJ1-1, with D perhaps TRBD1 (5 bases). The CDR3 length is 11 residues. CDR1 and CDR2 (germline): SGDLS, YYNGEE. Trimming left V 3 bases short and J 10 bases short, with 10 bases between. The CDR3 DNA reads TGTGCCAGCAGCGCGGGACTTGGAGCTTTCTTT. It codes for CASSAGLGAFF.

This clone was counted a single time. The chain joins TRBV23-1 to TRBJ1-5, with 9 bases that match TRBD1. TRBV23-1 is treated as an ORF (open reading frame) with a function not yet certain. Trimming cost V 0 bases and J 7 bases; bases outside gene matches: 7. The CDR3 sequence is 16 residues long. This CDR3 is CASSQSWTGDKQPQHF. CDR3 nucleotides: TGCGCCAGCAGTCAATCGTGGACAGGGGATAAGCAGCCCCAGCATTTT.

The CDR3 DNA reads as TGTGCCAGTAGTATGGGGACACATGCGCGCGGAAACACCATATATTTT. Protein sequence: CASSMGTHARGNTIYF. The chain has TRBV19 and TRBJ1-3; a weak D match, TRBD1 (6 bases). CDR3 size: 16 residues. The germline V and J ends were trimmed by 3 bases and 4 bases, with 16 bases remaining between them. Germline CDR1 reads LNHDA; CDR2 reads SQIVND (reference sequence).

This rearrangement joins TRBV7-8 to TRBJ2-3; the D is unclear. V was pared by 5 bases and J by 5 bases, with 14 bases between. Germline V CDR1 and CDR2: SGHVS, FQNEAQ. This CDR3 has 14 residues. Here the CDR3 reads CASSVGPSRDTQYF. The CDR3 DNA is TGTGCCAGCAGCGTAGGCCCCTCTAGAGATACGCAGTATTTT.

This clone is a singleton in its sample. This chain connects TRBV14 to TRBJ2-1, with 9 bases matching TRBD2. Per germline, CDR1 SGHDN and CDR2 FVKESK. CDR3 length: 16 amino acids. J was trimmed by 7 bases and V by 3 bases; bases with no gene match: 10. The CDR3 protein is CASSQGGRGTWNEQFF. Here the CDR3 DNA reads TGTGCCAGCAGCCAGGGCGGGAGGGGGACATGGAATGAGCAGTTCTTC.

The CDR3 loop reads CASSNRQGVLPQHF. In DNA form, the CDR3 reads TGTGCCAGTAGTAACCGACAGGGGGTGCTGCCCCAGCATTTT. The chain carries TRBV19 and TRBJ1-5; 9 bases map to TRBD1. CDR1 and CDR2 (germline): LNHDA, SQIVND (reference sequence). Trimming removed 4 bases from V and 9 bases from J; junction bases left unmatched: 7. The CDR3 length is 14 residues.

The V call is TRBV30, the J call TRBJ1-1; D gene unclear. Germline V gives CDR1 GTSNPN, CDR2 SVGIG (reference sequence). The V end lost 0 bases, the J end lost 2 bases, and 13 bases lay between the germline ends. The CDR3 length is 15 residues. In DNA form, the CDR3 reads TGTGCCTGGAGTGTATCGTGGCCAGCTAACACTGAAGCTTTCTTT. It specifies CAWSVSWPANTEAFF.

The chain is built from TRBV6-5 and TRBJ1-5; 9 bases agree with TRBD1. Germline lookup yields CDR1 MNHEY and CDR2 SVGAGI. Trimming took 7 bases from V and 2 from J; bases not matched to a gene: 3. The CDR3 sequence is 14 residues long. CDR3 region: CASKQGAGNQPQHF. The DNA for the CDR3 is TGTGCCAGCAAACAGGGGGCTGGCAATCAGCCCCAGCATTTT.

This chain joins TRBV3-1 (or the pseudogene TRBV3-2) and TRBJ2-7; the match to TRBD2 covers 11 bases. Germline CDR1 and CDR2: LGHDT and YNNKEL (reference sequence). The ends lost 0 bases at V and 2 bases at J; junction bases unmatched: 12. This CDR3 contains 19 residues. The DNA of the CDR3 is TGTGCCAGCAGCCAAGATCTAACTAGCGGGAGTTTGGGGCCCTACGAGCAGTACTTC. Translated, it gives CASSQDLTSGSLGPYEQYF.

The genes are TRBV23-1 and TRBJ1-4; D remains unclear. TRBV23-1 is annotated as an ORF whose role is uncertain. The CDR3 extends over 12 amino acids. Trimming removed 3 bases from V and 8 bases from J, with 7 bases in between. This CDR3 reads CASSHPSEKLFF. The CDR3 region has the DNA TGCGCCAGCAGTCACCCGAGCGAAAAACTGTTTTTT.

The chain joins TRBV2 to TRBJ2-2, with 11 bases aligning to TRBD2. This CDR3 region has 15 residues. CDR1 is SNHLY and CDR2 is FYNNEI in the germline V gene. The J segment lost 1 base and the V segment lost 9 bases, leaving 4 bases of the junction unmatched. In nucleotides, the CDR3 is TGTGCCAGTGTAGCGGGAGGGCGGAACACCGGGGAGCTGTTTTTT. It encodes CASVAGGRNTGELFF.

The chain combines TRBV27 with TRBJ1-5; 8 bases fit TRBD1. V dropped 6 bases and J dropped 2; count of bases not matched to a gene: 6. Per the germline V gene, CDR1 is MNHEY and CDR2 is SMNVEV (reference sequence). CDR3 length: 15 residues. The CDR3 bases are TGTGCCAGCAGAAAACAGGGGGGTGGCAATCAGCCCCAGCATTTT. It is translated as CASRKQGGGNQPQHF.

The genes are TRBV2 and TRBJ2-7, with 9 bases lining up with TRBD1. The CDR3 has 14 amino acids. Germline-derived CDR1 and CDR2 are SNHLY and FYNNEI. The V gene end was trimmed by 7 bases and the J gene end by 1 base; junction bases not matched to a gene: 5. CDR3 protein: CASKRTGASYEQYF. In DNA, the CDR3 is TGTGCCAGCAAACGGACAGGGGCATCCTACGAGCAGTACTTC.

This rearrangement joins TRBV9 to TRBJ1-1; D unclear. The CDR3 totals 13 residues. Trimming took 4 bases from V and 5 from J, leaving 12 bases between them. Per germline, CDR1 SGDLS and CDR2 YYNGEE. CDR3 DNA: TGTGCCAGCAGCCCTCGGGAACGGACTGAAGCTTTCTTT. This sequence encodes CASSPRERTEAFF.

The chain employs TRBV10-1 and TRBJ2-1; TRBD2 matches 7 bases. CDR1 WNHNN and CDR2 SYGVQD come from the germline V gene (reference sequence). J was trimmed by 6 bases and V by 6 bases; bases with no gene match: 20. The CDR3 spans 18 residues. Here the CDR3 DNA reads TGCGCCAGCAGCCCAATCGGTTGGGGGACTACCGGAATCAATGAGCAGTTCTTC. Encoded protein: CASSPIGWGTTGINEQFF.

The chain couples TRBV18 to TRBJ1-1; D is uncertain. The CDR3 spans 14 residues. Trimming cost V 2 bases and J 3 bases, with 10 bases left between them. Per germline, CDR1 KGHSH and CDR2 LQKENI. The chain's CDR3 is CASSPENRYTEAFF. For the CDR3, the DNA is TGTGCCAGCTCACCAGAAAATCGGTACACTGAAGCTTTCTTT.

CDR3 in DNA: TGTGCCTGGGGTCGCAGGGGGGGGAACACTGAAGCTTTCTTT. Translating it yields CAWGRRGGNTEAFF. The rearrangement joins TRBV30 to TRBJ1-1; TRBD1 matches 7 bases. This CDR3 is 14 amino acids long. The J segment lost 1 base and the V segment lost 5 bases, leaving 7 bases of the junction unmatched. Germline values: CDR1 GTSNPN, CDR2 SVGIG (reference sequence).

The chain couples TRBV19 to TRBJ2-5; D ambiguous. Germline V gene data show CDR1 as LNHDA and CDR2 as SQIVND (reference sequence). The CDR3 length is 14 residues. V shed 0 bases and J shed 4 bases, with 9 bases lying between them. The DNA of the CDR3 is TGTGCCAGTAGTATAGATCCGAGCCGAGAGACCCAGTACTTC. This encodes CASSIDPSRETQYF.